One TCR beta chain is described in this entry. Its specificity is not known. A J-beta primer mix and a sample-barcoded 5' primer were used in a second PCR of about 7 to 12 cycles. A single record per CDR3 protein comes from TCRdb applying MiXCR to the 5' RACE reads. The sample holds about 1.8 million distinct CDR3 sequences, roughly 49% seen once. The sample belongs to a study of blood T cells in healthy people across ages. Overall study results and limits: Observed TCR beta diversity per million T cells went down as age went up. This fall followed a roughly linear course with age.

V dropped 7 bases and J dropped 7 bases, with 13 bases sitting between them. The CDR3 extends over 12 amino acids. From germline, CDR1 is MNHEY and CDR2 SVGEGT. The TCR sequence derives from a woman between 40 and 55 years old in good health. The sample consisted of blood. This chain uses TRBV6-2 or TRBV6-3 with TRBJ1-2; D is ambiguous. CDR3 amino acids: CASMRSELGYTF. CDR3 in DNA: TGTGCCAGCATGAGGTCTGAGCTTGGCTACACCTTC.